This record concerns one TCR beta chain sequence. This entry comes from a study of shared T cell receptors in the human thymus. Assay used: immunoSEQ multiplex PCR; TCRdb lists only in-frame clones, some missing. This table holds about 710,000 clones, approximately 89% found once. Germline loops: CDR1 LGHNA, CDR2 YNFKEQ. This CDR3 is built from 19 residues. Unmatched junction bases numbered 14, after V lost 3 bases and J lost 5 bases. The data also belong to a second study, concerning human thymus T cells. That work adds: In thymic and blood repertoires alike, V and J usage looked biased.

This receptor was obtained from a boy under two years old with a congenital heart defect. This chain links TRBV4-2 with TRBJ2-1, with 12 bases fitting TRBD2. Sequenced material: thymocytes. The CDR3 DNA reads as TGTGCCAGCAGCCAGACCCCTAGCGGGGGGGCCGGTCGTGACAATGAGCAGTTCTTC. Translated: CASSQTPSGGAGRDNEQFF.